The 32 T cell receptor beta chains presented below share a single source sample, sequenced in a study of OX40 agonist ivuxolimab in advanced cancers. The assay was immunoSEQ multiplex PCR, and TCRdb's table has in-frame clones only and misses some. The sample lists just under 80,000 clones, approximately 90% seen once, with roughly 0.38% in the top ten. Material: CD4+ or CD8+ T cells sorted from blood, obtained in a trial of the OX40 agonist ivuxolimab. The receptor set was obtained from an adult with an advanced solid tumor such as melanoma, head and neck, liver or kidney cancer.

The chain joins TRBV27 to TRBJ1-4; D unclear. V lost 6 bases, J lost 6 bases, and 17 bases lay in between. This CDR3 is 15 amino acids long. From germline, CDR1 is MNHEY and CDR2 SMNVEV (reference sequence). CDR3 protein: CASRPTLERYEKLFF. Here the CDR3 DNA reads TGTGCCAGCAGGCCCACATTAGAAAGATATGAAAAACTGTTTTTT.

J is TRBJ2-7 and V is TRBV4-1; TRBD2 matches at 9 bases. Germline values: CDR1 MGHRA, CDR2 YSYEKL. This CDR3 has 16 amino acids. V trimming: 3 bases; J trimming: 3 bases; junction bases outside the gene matches: 9. The DNA for the CDR3 is TGCGCCAGCAGCCAGGGGAAAGGCGGGAGGGACTACGAGCAGTACTTC. Translation gives CASSQGKGGRDYEQYF.

The chain combines TRBV5-1 with TRBJ2-7; TRBD2 aligns across 8 bases. Germline V gene data show CDR1 as SGHRS and CDR2 as YFSETQ. Trimming cost V 0 bases and J 9 bases; bases outside gene matches: 8. CDR3 length: 14 residues. The CDR3, as DNA: TGCGCCAGCAGCTTGGCACAGCGGGAGTGGGGGCAGTACTTC. It is translated as CASSLAQREWGQYF.

The chain uses TRBV7-9 and TRBJ2-3; 12 bases are a match to TRBD2. Per germline, CDR1 SEHNR and CDR2 FQNEAQ (reference sequence). The V segment lost 4 bases and the J segment 6 bases; nucleotides outside the gene matches: 14. The CDR3 loop spans 18 amino acids. The CDR3 DNA reads TGTGCCAGCAGCTCCGGGAGGGGCGGACTAGCGGGGTTGGATACGCAGTATTTT. Residues: CASSSGRGGLAGLDTQYF.

This clone turned up a few times. V usage is TRBV30 and J usage is TRBJ1-6, with a weak D call TRBD1 (6 bases). This CDR3 region has 12 residues. Trimming shortened V by 3 bases and J by 9 bases, and 9 bases separated the two germline ends. CDR1 GTSNPN and CDR2 SVGIG come from the germline V gene (reference sequence). The CDR3 DNA is TGTGCCTGGAGCAAACAGGGTTCACCCCTCCACTTT. Translated, it gives CAWSKQGSPLHF.

The rearrangement joins TRBV5-5 to TRBJ1-2, with D perhaps matching TRBD1 (6 bases). The CDR3 spans 15 residues. The germline V and J ends were trimmed by 10 bases and 6 bases, with 25 bases remaining between them. Per germline, CDR1 SGHKS and CDR2 YYEKEE (reference sequence). DNA of the CDR3: TGTGCCTCAGGGGACCGGGCCGAGTTCTCCGATGGCTACACCTTC. Protein sequence: CASGDRAEFSDGYTF. The full variable domain, completed using reference TRBV5-5 and TRBJ1-2, is DAGVTQSPTHLIKTRGQQVTLRCSPISGHKSVSWYQQVLGQGPQFIFQYYEKEERGRGNFPDRFSARQFPNYSSELNVNALLLGDSALYLCASGDRAEFSDGYTFGSGTRLTVV.

The V and J genes are TRBV11-3 and TRBJ2-3, with D possibly being TRBD2 (5 bases). Per germline, CDR1 SGHNT and CDR2 YENEEA. V lost 1 base and J 6 bases, leaving 11 bases between the germline ends. The CDR3 sequence is 14 residues long. CDR3 residues: CASSLGTRVDTQYF. CDR3 DNA: TGTGCCAGCAGCTTAGGAACTAGAGTGGATACGCAGTATTTT.

The chain couples TRBV6-9 to TRBJ2-7, with 7 bases lining up with TRBD1. The CDR3 covers 15 residues. Per the germline V gene, CDR1 is MNHGY and CDR2 is SVAAGI. Trimming took 2 bases from V and 9 from J; bases not matched to a gene: 13. The CDR3 DNA follows: TGTGCCAGCAGTTATAAAGGGACAGAGCTACGAGTGCAGTACTTC. Protein sequence: CASSYKGTELRVQYF.

This chain connects TRBV19 to TRBJ1-2; D not resolved. Germline values: CDR1 LNHDA, CDR2 SQIVND (reference sequence). This CDR3 spans 14 amino acids. The ends were cut back, 7 bases at V and 1 base at J, with 13 bases in the middle. This CDR3 reads CASKPGRLNYGYTF. Here the CDR3 DNA reads TGTGCCAGTAAACCCGGACGGCTTAACTATGGCTACACCTTC. The full variable domain, its missing parts supplied by reference TRBV19 and TRBJ1-2, is DGGITQSPKYLFRKEGQNVTLSCEQNLNHDAMYWYRQDPGQGLRLIYYSQIVNDFQKGDIAEGYSVSREKKESFPLTVTSAQKNPTAFYLCASKPGRLNYGYTFGSGTRLTVV.

The V call is TRBV11-3, the J call TRBJ1-1, with a weak D call TRBD1 (5 bases). Germline-derived CDR1 and CDR2 are SGHNT and YENEEA. Trimming shortened V by 5 bases and J by 7 bases, and 23 bases separated the two germline ends. CDR3 length equals 16 residues. CDR3 in DNA: TGTGCCAGCAGCCGCCAGGGTTACGGGGCCCGGAGTGAAGCTTTCTTT. Translating it yields CASSRQGYGARSEAFF.

The V and J genes are TRBV5-5 and TRBJ1-1; D might be TRBD1 (5 bases). The V end was cut by 0 bases, the J end by 5 bases, with 8 bases between. Germline V gene lookup returns CDR1 SGHKS and CDR2 YYEKEE (reference sequence). There are 13 residues in the CDR3. CDR3 bases: TGTGCCAGCAGCTTGGGTGAGGGGACTGAAGCTTTCTTT. Translated, it gives CASSLGEGTEAFF.

The rearrangement links TRBV19 to TRBJ1-1; D is unresolved. This CDR3 has 15 residues. Germline V lookup: CDR1 LNHDA, CDR2 SQIVND (reference sequence). The ends were cut back, 7 bases at V and 1 base at J, with 16 bases in the middle. Here the CDR3 reads CASTLGDFSNTEAFF. Here the CDR3 DNA reads TGTGCCAGTACACTGGGTGATTTTTCGAACACTGAAGCTTTCTTT. The full variable domain, with the rest looked up from reference TRBV19 and TRBJ1-1, is DGGITQSPKYLFRKEGQNVTLSCEQNLNHDAMYWYRQDPGQGLRLIYYSQIVNDFQKGDIAEGYSVSREKKESFPLTVTSAQKNPTAFYLCASTLGDFSNTEAFFGQGTRLTVV.

This clone was recorded a few times. The chain couples TRBV5-1 to TRBJ1-3; D is perhaps TRBD1 (5 bases). Germline CDR1 SGHRS, CDR2 YFSETQ. This CDR3 has 15 residues. The V and J ends lost 0 bases and 4 bases respectively, with 11 bases between them. CDR3 protein: CASSLGGTGGNTIYF. As DNA, the CDR3 is TGCGCCAGCAGCTTGGGGGGGACTGGCGGAAACACCATATATTTT.

The chain carries TRBV5-5 and TRBJ2-3; D is perhaps TRBD2 (6 bases). The length of the CDR3 is 18 residues. From germline, CDR1 is SGHKS and CDR2 YYEKEE (reference sequence). The V end was cut by 0 bases, the J end by 0 bases, with 17 bases between. The CDR3: CASSLGLGTFTSTDTQYF. As DNA, the CDR3 is TGTGCCAGCAGCTTGGGCCTCGGGACTTTCACTAGCACAGATACGCAGTATTTT.

This chain links TRBV7-2 with TRBJ2-5; 7 bases match TRBD1. Per the germline V gene, CDR1 is SGHTA and CDR2 is FQGNSA. With 5 bases clipped from V and 5 bases from J, the junction kept 11 bases outside the gene matches. This CDR3 is built from 15 residues. This chain's CDR3 is CASSQRTGWLETQYF. As DNA, the CDR3 is TGTGCCAGCAGCCAAAGGACAGGCTGGCTGGAGACCCAGTACTTC.

The sample holds one count of this clone. V is TRBV21-1 and J is TRBJ2-1; no check of the table's D call, TRBD1, against the DNA was made. TRBV21-1 is a known pseudogene. This CDR3 contains 16 residues. CDR3 loop: CASSKWGKGQSQLQFF. CDR3 sequence (DNA): TGTGCCAGCAGCAAATGGGGGAAAGGACAGAGTCAACTGCAGTTCTTC.

J is TRBJ1-5 and V is TRBV7-2; D unclear. Per germline, CDR1 SGHTA and CDR2 FQGNSA. The CDR3 runs to 17 residues. V lost 1 base to trimming and J lost 0 bases, with 13 bases between them. CDR3 residues: CASSLVAVTDSNQPQHF. For the CDR3, the DNA is TGTGCCAGCAGCTTAGTGGCAGTAACTGATAGCAATCAGCCCCAGCATTTT.

The chain employs TRBV6-4 and TRBJ2-7; a possible D gene is TRBD1 (5 bases). V lost 4 bases to trimming and J lost 0 bases, with 10 bases between them. Germline values: CDR1 MRHNA, CDR2 SNTAGT. CDR3 size: 14 residues. CDR3 sequence reads: CASSGGLSSYEQYF. DNA of the CDR3: TGTGCCAGCAGTGGGGGCCTGAGCTCCTACGAGCAGTACTTC.

The rearrangement uses TRBV5-6 and TRBJ1-2, with no clear D. Trimming left V 0 bases short and J 8 bases short, with 5 bases between. The length of the CDR3 is 11 residues. From germline, CDR1 is SGHDT and CDR2 YYEEEE. CDR3 DNA sequence: TGTGCCAGCAGCTTGGGGGAAGGCTACACCTTC. Its translation: CASSLGEGYTF.

This chain joins TRBV11-2 and TRBJ2-1; weak D call: TRBD1 (6 bases). Germline CDR1 reads SGHAT; CDR2 reads FQNNGV. The CDR3 runs to 11 residues. Trimming removed 6 bases from V and 15 bases from J, with 15 bases in between. The CDR3: CASRATGPVFF. CDR3 in DNA: TGTGCCAGCAGAGCTACAGGGCCCGTGTTCTTC.

V is TRBV11-3 and J is TRBJ2-7; tentative D call: TRBD2 (6 bases). Deletions cut 6 bases from V and 5 bases from J, with 23 bases between. This CDR3 has 16 amino acids. Germline V gene lookup returns CDR1 SGHNT and CDR2 YENEEA. This chain's CDR3 is CASRLASATGVHEQYF. The CDR3 DNA reads as TGTGCCAGCAGACTGGCTAGCGCCACGGGGGTCCACGAGCAGTACTTC.

For this clone: A much larger clone lies a single base off, so this may be a read error. This sequence joins TRBV5-4 and TRBJ1-1; no reliable D call. V was shortened by 4 bases and J by 5 bases, with 12 bases between the two germline ends. The CDR3 has 13 residues. Germline-derived CDR1 and CDR2 are SGHNT and YYREEE (reference sequence). CDR3 in DNA: TGTGCCAGCAGCCAAGCCTGGGTGACTGAAGCTTTCTTT. This translates into CASSQAWVTEAFF.

The CDR3 DNA sequence: TGTGCCAGCAGCCCCGGCGGGCCTAACACTGAAGCTTTCTTT. It encodes CASSPGGPNTEAFF. This chain connects TRBV7-2 to TRBJ1-1; no definite D call. Germline CDR1 and CDR2: SGHTA and FQGNSA. This CDR3 is 14 amino acids long. The V end lost 5 bases, the J end lost 2 bases, and 12 bases lay between the germline ends.

V usage is TRBV18 and J usage is TRBJ2-7, with 10 bases lining up with TRBD1. CDR1 is KGHSH, CDR2 LQKENI, per germline. The CDR3 length is 15 residues. Unmatched junction bases numbered 7, after V lost 6 bases and J lost 2 bases. This chain's CDR3 is CASSILGQGTYEQYF. The CDR3 nucleotides read TGTGCCAGCTCTATACTGGGACAGGGGACCTACGAGCAGTACTTC.

The J gene is TRBJ2-2, the V gene TRBV6-5; D ambiguous. This CDR3 contains 15 residues. The ends were cut back, 2 bases at V and 6 bases at J, with 13 bases in the middle. Germline V gives CDR1 MNHEY, CDR2 SVGAGI. The CDR3 DNA sequence: TGTGCCAGCAGTTACGCATTTTTCGACTCCGGGGAGCTGTTTTTT. Protein: CASSYAFFDSGELFF.

This sequence joins TRBV7-2 and TRBJ2-5; 8 bases line up with TRBD2. This CDR3 has 16 amino acids. Unmatched junction bases numbered 8, after V lost 0 bases and J lost 5 bases. CDR1 and CDR2 (germline): SGHTA, FQGNSA. As DNA, the CDR3 is TGTGCCAGCAGCTTAGCCCTGGCGGGAGGAGGGGAGACCCAGTACTTC. Amino acids: CASSLALAGGGETQYF.

The chain joins TRBV5-1 to TRBJ1-1; D unresolved. Trimming left V 0 bases short and J 4 bases short, with 10 bases between. This CDR3 has 14 residues. Germline assignment: CDR1 SGHRS and CDR2 YFSETQ. This CDR3 is CASSLDGRSTEAFF. CDR3 nucleotide sequence: TGCGCCAGCAGCTTGGACGGAAGAAGCACTGAAGCTTTCTTT.

The J gene is TRBJ1-3, the V gene TRBV7-9, with 7 bases that match TRBD1. In germline, CDR1 is SEHNR, CDR2 FQNEAQ (reference sequence). The J segment lost 0 bases and the V segment lost 4 bases, leaving 3 bases of the junction unmatched. This CDR3 spans 15 amino acids. The CDR3 region is CASSSGTASGNTIYF. The CDR3 coding sequence is TGTGCCAGCAGCTCAGGGACAGCCTCTGGAAACACCATATATTTT.

The chain is built from TRBV25-1 and TRBJ2-5; D may correspond to TRBD1 or TRBD2 (6 bases each). The CDR3 is 16 amino acids. Per germline, CDR1 MGHDK and CDR2 SYGVNS. Trimming left V 1 base short and J 3 bases short, with 15 bases between. CDR3 loop: CASSELPGALKETQYF. DNA for the CDR3: TGTGCCAGCAGTGAATTGCCGGGGGCCCTTAAAGAGACCCAGTACTTC.

Remarks on this clone: The sample holds other DNA sequences that translate to the same CDR3. The chain combines TRBV18 with TRBJ2-7; perhaps TRBD1 as D (5 bases). Per germline, CDR1 KGHSH and CDR2 LQKENI. The CDR3 is made up of 15 amino acids. Trimming cost V 4 bases and J 5 bases, with 18 bases left between them. The CDR3 spells CASSLSQGQSDEQYF. The CDR3 bases are TGTGCCAGCTCACTATCCCAGGGCCAGTCCGACGAGCAGTACTTC.

This rearrangement joins TRBV29-1 to TRBJ2-5; D possibly corresponds to TRBD1 (5 bases). The length of the CDR3 is 13 residues. Trimming stripped 3 bases from V and 5 bases from J, with 13 bases between. Germline values: CDR1 SQVTM, CDR2 ANQGSEA. The CDR3 loop reads CSVEGQAMETQYF. In nucleotides, the CDR3 is TGCAGCGTTGAGGGGCAGGCGATGGAGACCCAGTACTTC.

V gene TRBV21-1 combines with J gene TRBJ2-3; TRBD2, the table's D call, lacks a check against the DNA. TRBV21-1 is termed a pseudogene. The CDR3 is 19 residues long. CDR3 DNA sequence: TGTGCCAGCAGGCGGACCCGACGCCCTACTAGCGGTAGCACAGATACGCAGTATTTT. Its translation: CASRRTRRPTSGSTDTQYF.